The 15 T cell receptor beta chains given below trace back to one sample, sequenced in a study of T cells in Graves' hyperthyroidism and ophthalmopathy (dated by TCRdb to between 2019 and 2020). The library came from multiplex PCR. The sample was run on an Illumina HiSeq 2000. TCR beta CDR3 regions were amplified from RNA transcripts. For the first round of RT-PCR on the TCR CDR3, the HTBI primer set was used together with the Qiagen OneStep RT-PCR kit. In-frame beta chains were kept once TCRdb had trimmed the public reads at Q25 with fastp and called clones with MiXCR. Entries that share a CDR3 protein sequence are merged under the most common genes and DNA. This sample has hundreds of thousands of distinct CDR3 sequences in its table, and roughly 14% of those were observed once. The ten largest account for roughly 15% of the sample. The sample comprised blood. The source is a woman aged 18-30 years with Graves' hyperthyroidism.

The CDR3 region has the DNA TGTGCCAGCAGCCCCCGGGACATAGCCAAAAACATTCAGTACTTC. Encoded protein: CASSPRDIAKNIQYF. The chain couples TRBV7-8 to TRBJ2-4; perhaps TRBD1 as D (6 bases). V lost 5 bases and J 0 bases, leaving 11 bases between the germline ends. CDR1 is SGHVS, CDR2 FQNEAQ, per germline. The CDR3 contains 15 residues.

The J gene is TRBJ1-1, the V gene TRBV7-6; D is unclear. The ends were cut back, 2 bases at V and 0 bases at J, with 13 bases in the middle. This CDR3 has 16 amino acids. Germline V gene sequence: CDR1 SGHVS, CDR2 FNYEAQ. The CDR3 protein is CASSLRVGPMNTEAFF. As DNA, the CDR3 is TGTGCCAGCAGCTTAAGGGTAGGGCCCATGAACACTGAAGCTTTCTTT.

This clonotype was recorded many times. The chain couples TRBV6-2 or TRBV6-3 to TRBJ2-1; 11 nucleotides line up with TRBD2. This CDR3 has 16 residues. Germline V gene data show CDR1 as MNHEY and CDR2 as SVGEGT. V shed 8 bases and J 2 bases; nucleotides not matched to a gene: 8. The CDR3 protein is CASGLSGRAPYNEQFF. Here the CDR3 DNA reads TGTGCCAGCGGTCTTAGCGGGAGGGCCCCCTACAATGAGCAGTTCTTC.

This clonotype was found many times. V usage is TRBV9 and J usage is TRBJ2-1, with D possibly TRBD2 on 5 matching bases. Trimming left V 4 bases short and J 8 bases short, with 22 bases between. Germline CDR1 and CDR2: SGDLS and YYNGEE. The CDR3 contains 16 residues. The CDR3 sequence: CASSPPGDYPADEQFF. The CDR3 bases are TGTGCCAGCAGCCCCCCTGGTGACTACCCAGCTGATGAGCAGTTCTTC.

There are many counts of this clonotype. CDR3 protein: CASNTGTGYEQYF. The DNA for the CDR3 is TGCGCCAGCAACACCGGGACAGGCTACGAGCAGTACTTC. This chain joins TRBV5-1 and TRBJ2-7; 8 bases map to TRBD1. This CDR3 is built from 13 residues. Germline CDR1 SGHRS, CDR2 YFSETQ. V dropped 6 bases and J dropped 3; count of bases not matched to a gene: 5.

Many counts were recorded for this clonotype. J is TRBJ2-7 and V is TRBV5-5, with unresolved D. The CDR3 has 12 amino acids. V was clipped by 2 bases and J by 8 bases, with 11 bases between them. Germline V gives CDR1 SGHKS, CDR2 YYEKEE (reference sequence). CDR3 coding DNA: TGTGCCAGCAGCTTCCGAACGTTGCAGCAGTACTTC. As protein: CASSFRTLQQYF.

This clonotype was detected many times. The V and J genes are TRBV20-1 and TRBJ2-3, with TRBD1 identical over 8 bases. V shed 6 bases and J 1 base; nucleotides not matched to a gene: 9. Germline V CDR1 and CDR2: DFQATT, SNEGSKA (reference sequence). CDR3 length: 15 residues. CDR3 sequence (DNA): TGCAGTGCGTTAGGCCCGGGACAGGGCACAGATACGCAGTATTTT. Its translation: CSALGPGQGTDTQYF.

In nucleotides, the CDR3 is TGCAGCGTTGACACAGGGGCGAACACCGGGGAGCTGTTTTTT. This codes for CSVDTGANTGELFF. V usage is TRBV29-1 and J usage is TRBJ2-2; TRBD1 matches at 7 bases. The CDR3 runs to 14 residues. Germline-derived CDR1 and CDR2 are SQVTM and ANQGSEA. V was pared by 3 bases and J by 0 bases, with 1 base of the junction left unmatched.

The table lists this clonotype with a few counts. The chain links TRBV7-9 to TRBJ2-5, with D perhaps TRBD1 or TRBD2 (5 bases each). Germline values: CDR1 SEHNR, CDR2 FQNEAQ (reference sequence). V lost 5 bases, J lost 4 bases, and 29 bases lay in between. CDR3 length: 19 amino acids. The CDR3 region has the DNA TGTGCCAGCAGCCAGGACATTGGGGTCGGACGGGGAAGAGGAGAGACCCAGTACTTC. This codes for CASSQDIGVGRGRGETQYF.

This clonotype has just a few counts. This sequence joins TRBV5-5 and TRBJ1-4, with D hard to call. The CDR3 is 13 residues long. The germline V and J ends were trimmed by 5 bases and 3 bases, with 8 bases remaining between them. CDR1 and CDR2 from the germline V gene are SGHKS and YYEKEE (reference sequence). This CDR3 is CASSGEPNEKLFF. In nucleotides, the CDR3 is TGTGCCAGCAGTGGAGAACCTAATGAAAAACTGTTTTTT.

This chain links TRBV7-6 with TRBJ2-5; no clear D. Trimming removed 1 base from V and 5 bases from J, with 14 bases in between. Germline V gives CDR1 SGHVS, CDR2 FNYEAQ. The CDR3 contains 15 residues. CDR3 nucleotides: TGTGCCAGCAGCTTAGTGGTTGGCCAGGAGGAGACCCAGTACTTC. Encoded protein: CASSLVVGQEETQYF.

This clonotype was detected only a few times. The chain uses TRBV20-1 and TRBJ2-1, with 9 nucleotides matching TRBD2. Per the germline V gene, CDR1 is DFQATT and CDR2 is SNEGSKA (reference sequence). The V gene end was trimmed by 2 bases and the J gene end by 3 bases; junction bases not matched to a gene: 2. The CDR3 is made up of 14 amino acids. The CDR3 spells CSARPAGGYNEQFF. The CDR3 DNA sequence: TGCAGTGCTAGACCAGCGGGGGGCTACAATGAGCAGTTCTTC.

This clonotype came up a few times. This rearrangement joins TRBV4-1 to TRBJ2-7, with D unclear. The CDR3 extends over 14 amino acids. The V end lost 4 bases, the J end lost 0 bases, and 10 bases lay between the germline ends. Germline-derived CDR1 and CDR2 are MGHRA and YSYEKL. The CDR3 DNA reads TGCGCCAGCAGCCGCCAGCCTAACTCCTACGAGCAGTACTTC. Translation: CASSRQPNSYEQYF.

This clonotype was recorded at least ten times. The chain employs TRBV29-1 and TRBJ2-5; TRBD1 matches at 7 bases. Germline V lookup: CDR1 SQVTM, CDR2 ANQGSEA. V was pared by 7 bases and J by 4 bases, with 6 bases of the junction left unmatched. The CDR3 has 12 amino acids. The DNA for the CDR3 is TGCAGCGCCAGAGCAGGGGGAGAGACCCAGTACTTC. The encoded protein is CSARAGGETQYF.

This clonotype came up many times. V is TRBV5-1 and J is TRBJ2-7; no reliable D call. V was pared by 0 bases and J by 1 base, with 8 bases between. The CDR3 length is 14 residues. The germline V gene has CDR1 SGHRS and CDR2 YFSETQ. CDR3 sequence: CASSLEGFSYEQYF. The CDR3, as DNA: TGCGCCAGCAGCTTGGAGGGCTTTTCCTACGAGCAGTACTTC.